Included here is one TCR beta chain sequence, with context. Its antigen remains unknown. These data originate in a study of beta chain features in type 1 diabetes. Overall study results and limits: The study left unresolved whether HLA type influences TCRB rearrangement.

The single heparinised draw taken from each donor contained roughly 100 mL of blood on average. The investigators reverse transcribed all of the isolated RNA, so they sequenced expressed TCRB transcripts. Naive, central memory and regulatory T cell samples came to a mean of around 3.3 million reads. Profiling relied on immunoSEQ multiplex PCR, and the TCRdb table lists in-frame clones only, not all of them. The table has about 160,000 clones, about 8.5% seen once. Sequences were obtained from central memory CD4+ T cells from blood. The sequence came from a young man in good health.

The CDR3 region is CASRTGSSAYNEQFF. The CDR3 nucleotides are TGTGCCAGCAGAACGGGGTCGTCGGCCTACAATGAGCAGTTCTTC. The gene calls are TRBV5-8 and TRBJ2-1; perhaps TRBD2 as D (5 bases). The V and J ends lost 5 bases and 2 bases respectively, with 14 bases between them. Germline V CDR1 and CDR2: SGHTS, YDEGEE. The CDR3 contains 15 residues.